This TCR beta chain is from a study of Tregs in tolerant kidney transplant recipients. For the study at large: The nonmyeloablative bone marrow transplants came from related graft donors, with transient mixed chimerism. Study-wide findings and caveats: For some patients, primers changed over time, blocking nucleotide-level comparison. In tolerant patients, donor-specific Tregs outgrew total Tregs, suggesting antigen-driven expansion.

Unstimulated Tregs (CD4+CD25+CD127-) and CD4+CD25- non-Tregs were sorted from PBMCs. The protocol was immunoSEQ multiplex PCR, while the TCRdb copy is restricted to in-frame clones and leaves out a portion. Among 100,000 to 130,000 clones, around 89% were seen once, and the ten largest hold more than 0.3%. Comment on this clone: Its target is unknown.

The input for sequencing was CD4+ T cells from blood, taken before the transplant. The sequence was collected from a human donor who received a combined kidney and bone marrow transplant.

This CDR3 reads CATSRDGQQGQFF. CDR3 nucleotides: TGTGCCACCAGCAGAGATGGTCAACAGGGGCAGTTCTTC. The rearrangement joins TRBV15 to TRBJ2-1; weak D call: TRBD1 (6 bases). The CDR3 has 13 amino acids. Germline V CDR1 and CDR2: LNHNV, YYDKDF (reference sequence). The germline V and J ends were trimmed by 0 bases and 12 bases, with 12 bases remaining between them.